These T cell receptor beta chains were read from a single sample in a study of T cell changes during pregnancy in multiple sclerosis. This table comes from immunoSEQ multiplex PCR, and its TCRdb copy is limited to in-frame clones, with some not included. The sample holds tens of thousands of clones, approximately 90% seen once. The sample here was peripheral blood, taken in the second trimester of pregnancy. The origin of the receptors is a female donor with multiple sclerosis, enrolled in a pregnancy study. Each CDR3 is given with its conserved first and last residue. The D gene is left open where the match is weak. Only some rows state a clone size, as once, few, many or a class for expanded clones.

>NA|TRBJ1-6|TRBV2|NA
TGTGCCAGCAGTGAAACACGCCAATCACCCCTCCACTTT
CASSETRQSPLHF
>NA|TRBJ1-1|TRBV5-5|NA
TGTGCCAGCAATTCCCGGGTAGCGAACACTGAAGCTTTCTTT
CASNSRVANTEAFF
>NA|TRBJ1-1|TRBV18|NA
TGTGCCAGCTCACCGGAAAGCAAGCGAAACACTGAAGCTTTCTTT
CASSPESKRNTEAFF
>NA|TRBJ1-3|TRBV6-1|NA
TGTGCCAGCAGCTGGCAGGAGGCTGGAAACACCATATATTTT
CASSWQEAGNTIYF
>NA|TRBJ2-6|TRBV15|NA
TGTGCCACCAGCAAACTTTACTCTGGGGCCAACGTCCTGACTTTC
CATSKLYSGANVLTF
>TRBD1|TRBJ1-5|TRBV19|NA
TGTGCCAGTAGTGCATGGACAGGATATAGCAATCAGCCCCAGCATTTT
CASSAWTGYSNQPQHF
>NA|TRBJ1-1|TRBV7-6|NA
TGTGCCAGCAGCTTAGCGCTGGAGGCGGGTGAAGCTTTCTTT
CASSLALEAGEAFF
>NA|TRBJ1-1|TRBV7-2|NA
TGTGCCAGCAGCTTAAGAGAAGCAGGGACTGAAGCTTTCTTT
CASSLREAGTEAFF
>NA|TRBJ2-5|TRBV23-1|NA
TGCGCCAGCAGTCAATCTAAGACTAGAGTGGTTGGGCAAGAGACCCAGTACTTC
CASSQSKTRVVGQETQYF
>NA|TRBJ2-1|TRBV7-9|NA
TGTGCCAGCAGCTTTAGCGTTATCAATGAGCAGTTCTTC
CASSFSVINEQFF
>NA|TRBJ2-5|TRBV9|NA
TGTGCCAGCAGCGTAGACCAGGGCCCCGAGACCCAGTACTTC
CASSVDQGPETQYF
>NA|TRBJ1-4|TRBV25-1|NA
TGTGCCAGCAGTGGCTGGACAGAGGGGAGTGAAAAACTGTTTTTT
CASSGWTEGSEKLFF
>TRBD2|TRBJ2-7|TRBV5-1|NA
TGCGCCAGCAGCCGAGTGCCGGGAGGCAGACAAACCTACGAGCAGTACTTC
CASSRVPGGRQTYEQYF
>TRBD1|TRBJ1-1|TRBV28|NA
TGTGCCAGCAGCCATGAGGACAGGCAAGCTTTCTTT
CASSHEDRQAFF
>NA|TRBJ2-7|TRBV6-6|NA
TGTGCCAGCAGTTACCGACTTTCGTACGAGCAGTACTTC
CASSYRLSYEQYF
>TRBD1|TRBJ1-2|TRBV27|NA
TGTGCCAGCAGTTTATCGACAGGGGGCAGGGGCTACACCTTC
CASSLSTGGRGYTF
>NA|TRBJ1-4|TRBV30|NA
TGTGCCTTAACCGGGCCGGGGAGAGAAAAACTGTTTTTT
CALTGPGREKLFF
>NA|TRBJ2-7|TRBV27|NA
TGTGCCAGCAGTTTGGACCCTCGGGGCTACGAGCAGTACTTC
CASSLDPRGYEQYF
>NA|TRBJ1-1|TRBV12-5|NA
TGTGCTAGTGGCCAGGATTTGAACACTGAAGCTTTCTTT
CASGQDLNTEAFF
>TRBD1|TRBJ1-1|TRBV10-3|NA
TGTGCCATCAGTGAGAGGGGACAGGGGATCACTGAAGCTTTCTTT
CAISERGQGITEAFF
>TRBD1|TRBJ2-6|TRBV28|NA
TGTGCCAGCAGTTTTCTATTCGGGACAGACAACGTCCTGACTTTC
CASSFLFGTDNVLTF
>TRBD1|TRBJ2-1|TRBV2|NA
TGTGCCAGCAGTGGGACAGGAAATCAGAATGAGCAGTTCTTC
CASSGTGNQNEQFF
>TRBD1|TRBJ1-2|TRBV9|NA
TGTGCCAGCAGCATGCGGACAGGGGTTGGCTACACCTTC
CASSMRTGVGYTF
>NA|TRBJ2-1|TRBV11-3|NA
TGTGCCAGCAGCCCCGGAAAGGCGGTGGGGGGAGTCTATGAGCAGTTCTTC
CASSPGKAVGGVYEQFF
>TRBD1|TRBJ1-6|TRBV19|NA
TGTGCCACCCCCCTTGCTCAGGGGGATTGGAGCTCCTATAATTCACCCCTCCACTTT
CATPLAQGDWSSYNSPLHF
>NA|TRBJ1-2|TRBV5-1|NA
TGCGCCAGCAGCTTCGGACAGATAATCTATGGCTACACCTTC
CASSFGQIIYGYTF
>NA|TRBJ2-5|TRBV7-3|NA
TGTGCCAGCAGCTTAACGGGGAGCGGCGAGACCCAGTACTTC
CASSLTGSGETQYF
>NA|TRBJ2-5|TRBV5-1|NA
TGCGCCAGCAGCCTAGAACCTTACAGGGACCAAGAGACCCAGTACTTC
CASSLEPYRDQETQYF
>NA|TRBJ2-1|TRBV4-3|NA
TGCGCCAGCAGCCAAGATCCGGCCGGGACATCGAACAATGAGCAGTTCTTC
CASSQDPAGTSNNEQFF
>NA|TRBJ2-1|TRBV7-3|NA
TGTGCCAGCAGCCCCTGGGGGGGCGCATACAATGAGCAGTTCTTC
CASSPWGGAYNEQFF
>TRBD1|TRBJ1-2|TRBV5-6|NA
TGTGCCAGCAGTCCCGGGACAGGGCTTTCAAGCTATGGCTACACCTTC
CASSPGTGLSSYGYTF
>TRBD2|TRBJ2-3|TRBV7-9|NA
TGTGCCAGCAGCCCCCGGACTAGCGGGGGGGCCCGGGGCACAGATACGCAGTATTTT
CASSPRTSGGARGTDTQYF
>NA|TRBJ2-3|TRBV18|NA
TGTGCCAGCTCAGCAGACTCCTCCTTCCCAGATACGCAGTATTTT
CASSADSSFPDTQYF
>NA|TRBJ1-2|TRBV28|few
TGTGCCAGCAGTTTATCAGGGTACGACTATGGCTACACCTTC
CASSLSGYDYGYTF
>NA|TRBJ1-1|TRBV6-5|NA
TGTGCCAGCAGTTGGGGGGAGGAGGTGACTGAAGCTTTCTTT
CASSWGEEVTEAFF
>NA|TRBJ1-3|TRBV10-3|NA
TGTGCCATCAGTGTAACGAACACCAGAAACACCATATATTTT
CAISVTNTRNTIYF
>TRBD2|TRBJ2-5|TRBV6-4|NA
TGTGCCAGCAGTGCCGAGGGACTAGCGGGGGTAGAGACCCAGTACTTC
CASSAEGLAGVETQYF
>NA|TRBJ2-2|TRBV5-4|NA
TGTGCCAGCAGTTACCCGGGAGACAGAGCTAGCACCGGGAACAAACCTGAGCTGTTTTTT
CASSYPGDRASTGNKPELFF
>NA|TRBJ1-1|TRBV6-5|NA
TGTGCCAGCAGTTACACACAGGCGTTTGGTGAAGCTTTCTTT
CASSYTQAFGEAFF
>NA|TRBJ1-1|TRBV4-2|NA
TGTGCCAGCAGCCAAGTCGGGGGAAGGTGGAACACTGAAGCTTTCTTT
CASSQVGGRWNTEAFF
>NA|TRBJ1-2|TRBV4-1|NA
TGCGCCAGCAGCCAAGATAGCCTTTATACGGCGGGCTACACCTTC
CASSQDSLYTAGYTF
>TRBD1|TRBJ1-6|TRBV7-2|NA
TGTGCCAGCAGCCGGGGACAGGTAGTCAATTCACCCCTCCACTTT
CASSRGQVVNSPLHF
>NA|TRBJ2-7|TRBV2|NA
TGTGCCAGCAGTAGGGGCCTGACTTACGAGCAGTACTTC
CASSRGLTYEQYF
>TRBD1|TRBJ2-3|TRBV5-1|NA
TGCGCCAGCAGCTTGATGGGACAGGTTACAGATACGCAGTATTTT
CASSLMGQVTDTQYF
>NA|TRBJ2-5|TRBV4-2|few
TGTGCCAGCAGCCAAGATCAGAGCGGCGGGGCGGAGACCCAGTACTTC
CASSQDQSGGAETQYF
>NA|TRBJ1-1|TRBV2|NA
TGTGCCAGCAGTGGAGTCACTAACACTGAAGCTTTCTTT
CASSGVTNTEAFF
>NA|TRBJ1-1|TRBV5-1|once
TGCGCCAGCAGCCGGAGGGCAGTTAACATGAACACTGAAGCTTTCTTT
CASSRRAVNMNTEAFF
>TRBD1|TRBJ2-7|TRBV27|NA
TGTGCCAGCAGACGACAGGGGGCGGGCTACGAGCAGTACTTC
CASRRQGAGYEQYF
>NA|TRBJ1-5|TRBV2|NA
TGTGCCAGCAGATGGTCGGGACTCAATCAGCCCCAGCATTTT
CASRWSGLNQPQHF
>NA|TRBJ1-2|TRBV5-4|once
TGTGCCAGCAGCACCCCGGGGGTTTATGGCTACACCTTC
CASSTPGVYGYTF
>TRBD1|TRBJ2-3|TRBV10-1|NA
TGCGCCAGCAGAAAGGGGACAGGGGGTTCCACAGATACGCAGTATTTT
CASRKGTGGSTDTQYF
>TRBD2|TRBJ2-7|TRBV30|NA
TGTGCCTGGAGCGTCGGGACTACCTACGAGCAGTACTTC
CAWSVGTTYEQYF
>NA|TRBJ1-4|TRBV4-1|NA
TGCGCCAGCAGCCAAGGGACCGGAACGGAGGGAACTAATGAAAAACTGTTTTTT
CASSQGTGTEGTNEKLFF
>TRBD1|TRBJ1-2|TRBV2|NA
TGTGCCGGCGGACAGGGGGCGCGGGGCTACACCTTC
CAGGQGARGYTF
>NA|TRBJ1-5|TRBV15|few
TGTGCCACCAGCAAAGGACCTCGGGAGGGCAATCAGCCCCAGCATTTT
CATSKGPREGNQPQHF
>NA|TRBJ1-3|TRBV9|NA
TGTGCCAGCAGCGCCCAGGTTTCTGGAAACACCATATATTTT
CASSAQVSGNTIYF
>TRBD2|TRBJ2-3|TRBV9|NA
TGTGCCAGCAGCCCCCGGGGGGGGGATAGCACAGATACGCAGTATTTT
CASSPRGGDSTDTQYF
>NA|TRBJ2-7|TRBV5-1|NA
TGCGCCAGCAGCCTCCACGGGGACTACGAGCAGTACTTC
CASSLHGDYEQYF